This T cell receptor beta chain was observed in a study of T cells in Graves' hyperthyroidism and ophthalmopathy. Study outcomes and limitations: Among thyroid clonotypes expanded above 0.001, most also appeared in blood.

The CDR3 is 16 amino acids. The germline CDR1 and CDR2 sequences are KGHSH and LQKENI. Trimming removed 3 bases at V and 0 bases at J, with 11 bases between. This clonotype appeared many times. Its target is unknown. TCR beta CDR3 regions were amplified from RNA transcripts. First-round RT-PCR targeting the TCR CDR3 was performed with the HTBI primer set. TCRdb reprocessed the multiplex PCR reads via MiXCR and lists one record per CDR3 protein. The sample carries fewer than 600,000 distinct CDR3 sequences, approximately 15% recorded once. The specimen was blood. The chain has TRBV18 and TRBJ2-2; TRBD2 might be the D (6 bases). This TCR came from a woman aged 18-29 years with Graves' hyperthyroidism. The CDR3 DNA sequence: TGTGCCAGCTCACCGGTTCTAGCGACGAACACCGGGGAGCTGTTTTTT. It translates to CASSPVLATNTGELFF.